This T cell receptor beta chain was recovered during a study of cytomegalovirus exposure and HLA in healthy donors. PCR employed 60 Vbeta and 13 Jbeta primers. In the source study's methods: In a later analysis, 79 million or so unique TCR beta chains included roughly 11 million shared by two or more donors. The assay was immunoSEQ multiplex PCR, and TCRdb's table has in-frame clones only and misses some. The V and J calls and clone size come from that table; D and trimming were worked out from the DNA. The table has about 120,000 clones, approximately 80% seen once. Turning to this clone: Its specificity is unknown.

The CDR3 length is 14 residues. Trimming left V 1 base short and J 1 base short, with 11 bases between. From germline, CDR1 is GTSNPN and CDR2 SVGIG (reference sequence). General observations from the study: Earlier analysis looked at TCR beta V segments, and most were productive about 87% or about 30% of the time. In a later analysis, TCR beta V- and J-gene trimming was associated with a missense DCLRE1C variant.

The receptor was isolated from a woman in her 40s in good health and CMV-seropositive. The chain has TRBV30 and TRBJ2-7; possible D gene TRBD2, 6 bases. The sequenced material came from PBMCs. DNA for the CDR3: TGTGCCTGGAGTGATGGACTACCATCCTACGAGCAGTACTTC. This encodes CAWSDGLPSYEQYF.